What follows is one T cell receptor beta chain and its context. Antigen specificity is unknown. Germline V gives CDR1 SQVTM, CDR2 ANQGSEA. V lost 5 bases to trimming and J lost 6 bases; unmatched junction nucleotides: 6. This CDR3 region has 15 residues. The source of the sample is a study of response to subunit inactivated influenza vaccine. The study, taken as a whole, reports: Few new T cells, the authors suggested, are recruited by each seasonal influenza vaccination.

TCRdb independently ran MiXCR on the RT-PCR reads; one entry per CDR3 protein. The sample yields 750,000 to 850,000 distinct CDR3 sequences, about 18% seen once. The sequencing used PBMCs from blood, collected more than 4 days after vaccination. V usage is TRBV29-1 and J usage is TRBJ2-1, with TRBD2 matching 14 bases. The sequence came from a man aged 45-60 years who received an inactivated influenza vaccine. The CDR3 region is CSVITGTSGSNEQFF. The CDR3, as DNA: TGCAGCGTTATCACCGGGACTAGCGGGAGCAATGAGCAGTTCTTC.